This T cell receptor (beta chain) was sequenced in a study of vaccination effects on CD4 cells after COVID-19. The assay was immunoSEQ multiplex PCR, and TCRdb's table has in-frame clones only and misses some. The sample holds about 23,000 clones, less than 80% seen once. Antigen-specific CD4+ T cells were expanded with viral peptide pools in the ViraFEST assay before sequencing. Scientists isolated CD4+ T cells after a roughly ten-day culture period ended. Vaccine recipients, nucleocapsid antibody negative, had no prior SARS-CoV-2 infection. The authors replaced half the medium with IL-2 medium on days 3 and 7. Whole-study results and caveats: Vaccine-induced clones in healthy vaccinees cross-reacted with common cold coronaviruses in only 1 of 255 cases.

The germline V gene has CDR1 KGHSH and CDR2 LQKENI. V was cut by 4 bases and J by 0 bases, with 15 bases left in between. The CDR3 length is 16 residues. A remark on this clone: The antigen remains undetermined.

This sequence joins TRBV18 and TRBJ1-1; D perhaps matches TRBD1 (6 bases). The specimen was CD4+ T cells from PBMCs cultured with SARS-CoV-2 spike peptides, collected before COVID-19 vaccination. This TCR was recovered from a human donor who received a COVID-19 vaccine. CDR3 sequence reads: CASSRNRDKLNTEAFF. The CDR3 DNA sequence: TGTGCCAGCTCACGGAACCGGGACAAGCTGAACACTGAAGCTTTCTTT.